This TCR beta chain was sequenced in a study of cytomegalovirus exposure and HLA in healthy donors. The study ran its PCR with 60 Vbeta and 13 Jbeta primers. Only in-frame clones appear in the TCRdb table, and some are missing; sequencing was by immunoSEQ multiplex PCR. The sample includes about 150,000 clones, 75% to 90% of them seen just once. Participants comprised healthy donors of bone marrow. Germline V gene data show CDR1 as MNHEY and CDR2 as SMNVEV (reference sequence). Trimming took off 7 bases at V and 1 base at J, with 16 bases between the two ends. This CDR3 has 15 amino acids. Source material: PBMCs. This sequence was found in a boy between 2 and 10 years old in good health and CMV-seronegative. The chain uses TRBV27 and TRBJ1-1; unclear D gene. CDR3 DNA sequence: TGTGCCAGCAAATCCCCGGTCCGGGGGAACACTGAAGCTTTCTTT. As protein: CASKSPVRGNTEAFF.